The 25 T cell receptor beta chains below come from one sample, sequenced in a study of cytomegalovirus exposure and HLA in healthy donors. The PCR employed 60 Vbeta primers together with 13 Jbeta primers. Clones were read by immunoSEQ multiplex PCR, and TCRdb kept only the in-frame ones, dropping some. The sample has around 280,000 clones; roughly 89% are singletons. Material for sequencing was PBMCs. The source is a woman aged 18-35 years in good health and CMV-seronegative.

J is TRBJ2-5 and V is TRBV5-1; D possibly corresponds to TRBD1 (6 bases). CDR3 size: 14 residues. Trimming stripped 2 bases from V and 3 bases from J, with 11 bases between. CDR1 SGHRS and CDR2 YFSETQ come from the germline V gene. The CDR3 protein is CASSLYRAEETQYF. CDR3 nucleotide sequence: TGCGCCAGCAGCTTATACAGGGCCGAAGAGACCCAGTACTTC.

The V call is TRBV7-2, the J call TRBJ2-2, with D possibly TRBD2 on 5 matching bases. Trimming removed 1 base from V and 4 bases from J, with 16 bases in between. Per the germline V gene, CDR1 is SGHTA and CDR2 is FQGNSA. The CDR3 has 17 residues. Written as DNA, the CDR3 is TGTGCCAGCAGCTTAGGCTTCAGAGGGTTGGTCACCGGGGAGCTGTTTTTT. As protein: CASSLGFRGLVTGELFF.

This chain joins TRBV5-1 and TRBJ1-4, with D perhaps TRBD1 (6 bases). The ends were cut back, 0 bases at V and 4 bases at J, with 10 bases in the middle. Per the germline V gene, CDR1 is SGHRS and CDR2 is YFSETQ. The CDR3 totals 15 residues. The CDR3 loop reads CASSLAGADNEKLFF. CDR3 sequence (DNA): TGCGCCAGCAGCTTGGCAGGGGCAGATAATGAAAAACTGTTTTTT.

This sequence joins TRBV5-1 and TRBJ1-2; possibly TRBD1 for D (5 bases). Trimming removed 7 bases at V and 8 bases at J, with 18 bases between. Per the germline V gene, CDR1 is SGHRS and CDR2 is YFSETQ. The CDR3 loop spans 13 amino acids. CDR3: CASGLGVREGYTF. The CDR3 DNA is TGCGCCAGCGGCCTAGGGGTTAGAGAGGGCTACACCTTC.

The V gene is TRBV28, the J gene TRBJ2-2, with D perhaps TRBD1 (6 bases). The germline V gene has CDR1 MDHEN and CDR2 SYDVKM. This CDR3 is 13 amino acids long. V lost 6 bases and J lost 5, with 10 bases in between. DNA for the CDR3: TGTGCCAGCAGAGGACAGTTTACCGGGGAGCTGTTTTTT. Its protein product is CASRGQFTGELFF.

This clone has a single count. The chain links TRBV9 to TRBJ2-2, with 10 bases matching TRBD1. V lost 0 bases and J lost 6; bases outside the gene matches: 5. The CDR3 has 16 residues. The germline V gene encodes CDR1 SGDLS and CDR2 YYNGEE. The CDR3 sequence: CASSVDRTGGAGELFF. The DNA for the CDR3 is TGTGCCAGCAGCGTAGACCGGACAGGGGGAGCCGGGGAGCTGTTTTTT.

The CDR3 protein is CASSQGLRGGGSGELFF. The CDR3, as DNA: TGCGCCAGCAGCCAGGGTTTGCGGGGGGGCGGGTCCGGGGAGCTGTTTTTT. This chain connects TRBV4-1 to TRBJ2-2; 9 bases match TRBD2. Germline assignment: CDR1 MGHRA and CDR2 YSYEKL. The CDR3 covers 17 residues. The junction had 11 bases not matched to a gene; V was cut back by 3 bases and J by 6 bases.

The chain is built from TRBV7-9 and TRBJ2-1; 8 positions match TRBD2. Germline V gene data show CDR1 as SEHNR and CDR2 as FQNEAQ (reference sequence). The CDR3 runs to 18 residues. The CDR3 reads CSKNSAGGPISSYNEQFF. Written as DNA, the CDR3 is TGTTCCAAAAATTCGGCGGGGGGACCAATTAGCTCCTACAATGAGCAGTTCTTC.

The rearrangement joins TRBV27 to TRBJ1-5, with a possible D match to TRBD1 (5 bases). Germline V gives CDR1 MNHEY, CDR2 SMNVEV (reference sequence). The V end was cut by 6 bases, the J end by 3 bases, with 9 bases between. The CDR3 runs 13 residues. CDR3 residues: CASSRQLNQPQHF. Written as DNA, the CDR3 is TGTGCCAGCAGCCGACAGCTCAATCAGCCCCAGCATTTT.

The CDR3 DNA sequence: TGTGCCAGCAGTGACCCTAGACTGGCGTCCTACAATGAGCAGTTCTTC. Translation gives CASSDPRLASYNEQFF. The V and J genes are TRBV2 and TRBJ2-1, with D unresolved. CDR3 length: 16 amino acids. Per germline, CDR1 SNHLY and CDR2 FYNNEI. The V and J ends lost 3 bases and 1 base respectively, with 13 bases between them.

The rearrangement uses TRBV5-1 and TRBJ1-1; TRBD1 aligns across 7 bases. Germline V lookup: CDR1 SGHRS, CDR2 YFSETQ. The CDR3 covers 13 residues. V shed 3 bases and J 4 bases; nucleotides not matched to a gene: 3. In nucleotides, the CDR3 is TGCGCCAGCAGCTCAGGGGGACGCACTGAAGCTTTCTTT. It codes for CASSSGGRTEAFF.

The rearrangement joins TRBV5-5 to TRBJ2-7; 10 bases agree with TRBD1. Trimming at V came to 5 bases and at J to 5 bases, leaving 13 bases not matched to a gene. The germline V gene has CDR1 SGHKS and CDR2 YYEKEE (reference sequence). The CDR3 runs 16 residues. Here the CDR3 DNA reads TGTGCCAGCAGGGATAGAGGGACAGGGGTGTCGCACGAGCAGTACTTC. Its protein product is CASRDRGTGVSHEQYF.

The chain joins TRBV27 to TRBJ2-7, with 8 bases identical to TRBD2. This CDR3 is built from 15 residues. J gave up 3 bases and V 0 bases, and 4 bases lay outside the gene matches. From germline, CDR1 is MNHEY and CDR2 SMNVEV (reference sequence). CDR3 in amino acids: CASSLSRGGDYEQYF. Written as DNA, the CDR3 is TGTGCCAGCAGTTTATCCCGGGGGGGGGACTACGAGCAGTACTTC.

CDR3 amino acids: CASKGQGTNYGYTF. For the CDR3, the DNA is TGTGCCAGCAAAGGACAGGGGACCAACTATGGCTACACCTTC. This rearrangement joins TRBV19 to TRBJ1-2; 9 nucleotides align to TRBD1. The CDR3 loop spans 14 amino acids. Germline CDR1 is LNHDA and CDR2 is SQIVND (reference sequence). The ends lost 9 bases at V and 2 bases at J; junction bases unmatched: 7. Variable domain in full (rest from reference TRBV19 and TRBJ1-2): DGGITQSPKYLFRKEGQNVTLSCEQNLNHDAMYWYRQDPGQGLRLIYYSQIVNDFQKGDIAEGYSVSREKKESFPLTVTSAQKNPTAFYLCASKGQGTNYGYTFGSGTRLTVV.

CDR3 nucleotides: TGTGCCAGCAGTGAACCGGGTGCGGGGAACACTGAAGCTTTCTTT. Protein product: CASSEPGAGNTEAFF. The genes are TRBV6-1 and TRBJ1-1; D unclear. CDR3 size: 15 residues. V gave up 2 bases and J gave up 1 base, with 11 bases separating them. The V gene's germline CDR1 is MNHNS and CDR2 SASEGT.

This sequence joins TRBV5-1 and TRBJ2-1, with 9 bases identical to TRBD2. This CDR3 has 13 residues. Germline assignment: CDR1 SGHRS and CDR2 YFSETQ. Trimming took 9 bases from V and 7 from J; bases not matched to a gene: 8. The CDR3 loop is CATQRGEENEQFF. CDR3 nucleotide sequence: TGCGCCACCCAGCGGGGGGAGGAGAATGAGCAGTTCTTC.

The chain's CDR3 is CASSMGQWMNTEAFF. DNA for the CDR3: TGTGCCAGCAGTATGGGACAGTGGATGAACACTGAAGCTTTCTTT. The chain has TRBV27 and TRBJ1-1; 7 bases are a match to TRBD1. Trimming cost V 5 bases and J 0 bases; bases outside gene matches: 6. Per germline, CDR1 MNHEY and CDR2 SMNVEV (reference sequence). This CDR3 spans 15 amino acids.

The gene calls are TRBV19 and TRBJ1-5; D unresolved. Trimming cost V 10 bases and J 9 bases, with 22 bases left between them. This CDR3 is built from 14 residues. Germline loops: CDR1 LNHDA, CDR2 SQIVND (reference sequence). CDR3 amino acids: CATLPAGSRRPQHF. As DNA, the CDR3 is TGTGCCACCCTACCGGCGGGCTCTCGTCGGCCCCAGCATTTT.

The rearrangement joins TRBV27 to TRBJ1-2; the D is unclear. Germline V CDR1 and CDR2: MNHEY, SMNVEV (reference sequence). V lost 2 bases and J 8 bases, leaving 12 bases between the germline ends. This CDR3 has 13 residues. The CDR3 coding sequence is TGTGCCAGCAGTTTAAGAATAGGGAGGGGCTACACCTTC. It encodes CASSLRIGRGYTF.

This chain connects TRBV19 to TRBJ1-4; D call uncertain. Germline lookup yields CDR1 LNHDA and CDR2 SQIVND (reference sequence). The length of the CDR3 is 14 residues. V was clipped by 8 bases and J by 4 bases, with 14 bases between them. CDR3 sequence reads: CASAAEGGNEKLFF. The DNA of the CDR3 is TGTGCCAGTGCTGCAGAGGGCGGTAATGAAAAACTGTTTTTT.

This clone was observed a handful of times. The V call is TRBV19, the J call TRBJ1-1, with 9 bases identical to TRBD1. The CDR3 is 14 amino acids. Trimming took 6 bases from V and 2 from J; bases not matched to a gene: 4. Germline V gene sequence: CDR1 LNHDA, CDR2 SQIVND (reference sequence). The CDR3 DNA follows: TGTGCCAGTAGGGACAGGGGTGAAAACACTGAAGCTTTCTTT. Protein product: CASRDRGENTEAFF.

This sequence joins TRBV5-1 and TRBJ2-3; D is unresolved. This CDR3 has 11 amino acids. Germline CDR1 reads SGHRS; CDR2 reads YFSETQ. The ends were cut back, 6 bases at V and 2 bases at J, with 4 bases in the middle. CDR3 residues: CASIHTDTQYF. The CDR3 DNA is TGCGCCAGCATTCACACAGATACGCAGTATTTT.

In this sample, this clone turned up once. The V call is TRBV28, the J call TRBJ1-2, with 10 bases lining up with TRBD1. The V gene end was trimmed by 6 bases and the J gene end by 7 bases; junction bases not matched to a gene: 8. CDR3 length: 14 residues. The V gene's germline CDR1 is MDHEN and CDR2 SYDVKM. The CDR3 sequence: CASRDRGPRGGYTF. CDR3 in DNA: TGTGCCAGCAGAGACAGGGGGCCCAGAGGTGGCTACACCTTC.

This chain links TRBV5-1 with TRBJ2-3, with 10 bases identical to TRBD1. V was clipped by 2 bases and J by 6 bases; unmatched bases: 9. The CDR3 loop spans 16 amino acids. CDR1 SGHRS and CDR2 YFSETQ come from the germline V gene. The CDR3 sequence: CASSFFWQGQGDTQYF. CDR3 coding DNA: TGCGCCAGCAGCTTTTTTTGGCAGGGACAGGGGGATACGCAGTATTTT.

In nucleotides, the CDR3 is TGCGCCAGCAGCCCCGGGACAGTGAGCTCCTATAATTCACCCCTCCACTTT. As protein: CASSPGTVSSYNSPLHF. The V gene is TRBV5-1, the J gene TRBJ1-6; 7 bases map to TRBD1. This CDR3 has 17 residues. After removal of 4 bases from V and 0 bases from J, the junction contained 7 bases not matched to a gene. CDR1 is SGHRS and CDR2 is YFSETQ in the germline V gene.